The 17 T cell receptor beta chains in this list originate from one sample, sequenced in a study of shared clonotypes between healthy human individuals. Profiled with immunoSEQ multiplex PCR; TCRdb holds only in-frame clones, not every one. The sample contains approximately 500,000 clones, 79% of which appear only once. Sequencing was performed on PBMCs. All receptors derive from a woman aged 40 to 50 in good health. Some clones in this sample may be carry-over from other donors' samples.

As concerns this clone: Within the sample, other DNA sequences also encode this same CDR3. The CDR3 DNA is TGTGCCAGCTCACCACGACAGGGGAACACCGGGGAGCTGTTTTTT. This encodes CASSPRQGNTGELFF. The chain employs TRBV18 and TRBJ2-2; TRBD1 matches 7 bases. Germline CDR1 and CDR2: KGHSH and LQKENI. This CDR3 has 15 amino acids. J lost 1 base, V lost 1 base, and 0 bases had no gene match.

This rearrangement joins TRBV13 to TRBJ2-2, with D maybe TRBD2 (5 bases). Germline CDR1 PRHDT, CDR2 FYEKMQ (reference sequence). Trimming removed 5 bases from V and 1 base from J, with 11 bases in between. This CDR3 spans 15 amino acids. DNA for the CDR3: TGTGCCAGCAGCACTAGTCGAGTGAACACCGGGGAGCTGTTTTTT. This codes for CASSTSRVNTGELFF.

In its sample, this clone was seen once. The rearrangement uses TRBV6-4 and TRBJ2-5; 9 nucleotides agree with TRBD2. This CDR3 is built from 14 residues. The germline CDR1 and CDR2 sequences are MRHNA and SNTAGT. The ends lost 4 bases at V and 4 bases at J; junction bases unmatched: 4. CDR3 DNA: TGTGCCAGCAGTGGAGCGGGAGGATCAGAGACCCAGTACTTC. Amino acids: CASSGAGGSETQYF.

This clone was recorded once. This rearrangement joins TRBV30 to TRBJ2-5; perhaps TRBD2 as D (6 bases). With 0 bases removed from V and 4 bases from J, the gap between germline ends came to 9 bases. The CDR3 runs to 13 residues. Per the germline V gene, CDR1 is GTSNPN and CDR2 is SVGIG (reference sequence). The CDR3 coding sequence is TGTGCCTGGAGTGTATCGGGAGTAGAGACCCAGTACTTC. Its translation is CAWSVSGVETQYF.

The rearrangement joins TRBV15 to TRBJ2-5, with D unclear. With 3 bases removed from V and 1 base from J, the gap between germline ends came to 6 bases. Germline V lookup: CDR1 LNHNV, CDR2 YYDKDF (reference sequence). This CDR3 has 13 amino acids. The CDR3 bases are TGTGCCACCAGCAGTGGACGCCAAGAGACCCAGTACTTC. Encoded protein: CATSSGRQETQYF.

This chain joins TRBV7-8 and TRBJ2-5, with D tentatively TRBD1 (6 bases). The J call could be wrong; TRBJ2-7 is a better fit for the DNA end. The CDR3 has 15 residues. CDR1 and CDR2 (germline): SGHVS, FQNEAQ. CDR3 nucleotide sequence: TGTGCCAGCAGCTTAAGGGCAGGGGTCCCCTACGAGCAGTACTTC. Translation: CASSLRAGVPYEQYF.

The chain recombines TRBV7-2 with TRBJ2-7; D unresolved. Between the trimmed V and J ends, which lost 1 base and 4 bases, there was a span of 8 bases. The germline V gene encodes CDR1 SGHTA and CDR2 FQGNSA. The CDR3 loop spans 13 amino acids. The CDR3 loop is CASSLVTAYEQYF. The CDR3 DNA reads as TGTGCCAGCAGCTTAGTCACGGCTTACGAGCAGTACTTC.

To note about this clone: Other DNA sequences in this specimen translate into the identical CDR3. The chain carries TRBV6-1 and TRBJ2-3; D might be TRBD1 or TRBD2, each matching 5 bases. The CDR3 has 15 amino acids. V lost 7 bases and J lost 0, with 14 bases in between. Germline V CDR1 and CDR2: MNHNS, SASEGT. The CDR3, as DNA: TGTGCCAGCACCCCCCGGGGCGGGAGCACAGATACGCAGTATTTT. This gives the protein CASTPRGGSTDTQYF.

This clone was found once. The CDR3 is CASSQGSIGNYGYTF. For the CDR3, the DNA is TGCGCCAGCAGCCAAGGTTCGATAGGTAACTATGGCTACACCTTC. The chain joins TRBV4-1 to TRBJ1-2; D call uncertain. From germline, CDR1 is MGHRA and CDR2 YSYEKL. V shed 1 base and J shed 1 base, with 10 bases lying between them. CDR3 length: 15 residues.

This chain links TRBV10-3 with TRBJ2-3; D is unresolved. Germline V gene data show CDR1 as ENHRY and CDR2 as SYGVKD. Trimming stripped 4 bases from V and 4 bases from J, with 6 bases between. The CDR3 contains 12 residues. The CDR3 spells CAISAASDTQYF. The DNA for the CDR3 is TGTGCCATCAGTGCGGCGTCAGATACGCAGTATTTT.

The rearrangement joins TRBV28 to TRBJ2-6; D unresolved. Germline V gives CDR1 MDHEN, CDR2 SYDVKM. The V gene lost 4 bases and the J gene lost 6 bases, with 16 bases spanning the gap. This CDR3 contains 16 residues. The CDR3 spells CASSSLFWWAANVLTF. CDR3 nucleotides: TGTGCCAGCAGTTCCCTTTTTTGGTGGGCGGCCAACGTCCTGACTTTC.

V is TRBV10-2 and J is TRBJ2-7; tentatively, D is TRBD1 (6 bases). CDR1 is WSHSY and CDR2 is SAAADI in the germline V gene. Trimming removed 3 bases at V and 4 bases at J, with 16 bases between. The CDR3 contains 15 residues. CDR3: CASSDPRQAKYEQYF. CDR3 in DNA: TGCGCCAGCAGTGATCCAAGACAGGCAAAGTACGAGCAGTACTTC.

Here the CDR3 reads CASSTNPIGREFNEKLFF. For the CDR3, the DNA is TGTGCCAGCAGCACCAACCCAATCGGGAGGGAGTTCAATGAAAAACTGTTTTTT. J is TRBJ1-4 and V is TRBV7-9; D remains ambiguous. Germline lookup yields CDR1 SEHNR and CDR2 FQNEAQ (reference sequence). Trimming took 5 bases from V and 5 from J, leaving 24 bases between them. CDR3 length: 18 residues.

This chain connects TRBV6-1 to TRBJ2-5, with D uncertain. The CDR3 is 15 amino acids. Germline V gives CDR1 MNHNS, CDR2 SASEGT. V lost 1 base and J 0 bases, leaving 9 bases between the germline ends. CDR3 residues: CASSEVTVYQETQYF. DNA for the CDR3: TGTGCCAGCAGTGAAGTGACCGTGTACCAAGAGACCCAGTACTTC.

This rearrangement joins TRBV20-1 to TRBJ2-5; no definite D call. CDR1 is DFQATT and CDR2 is SNEGSKA in the germline V gene (reference sequence). V shed 7 bases and J shed 7 bases, with 13 bases lying between them. The CDR3 is 11 amino acids. CDR3 protein: CSVMVPGTQYF. In DNA form, the CDR3 reads TGCAGTGTGATGGTGCCTGGGACCCAGTACTTC.

The chain is built from TRBV4-1 and TRBJ2-3; perhaps TRBD2 as D (7 bases). The germline V gene has CDR1 MGHRA and CDR2 YSYEKL. The V end was cut by 6 bases, the J end by 2 bases, with 18 bases between. This CDR3 is built from 16 residues. Written as DNA, the CDR3 is TGCGCCAGCAGAGGGGGGTCTAGCGGACCCACAGATACGCAGTATTTT. Amino acid sequence: CASRGGSSGPTDTQYF.

This clone was seen more than once but under ten times. The J gene is TRBJ1-2, the V gene TRBV27, with a tentative D call TRBD1 (5 bases). V lost 0 bases and J lost 2, with 10 bases in between. The CDR3 is 15 residues long. Germline CDR1 is MNHEY and CDR2 is SMNVEV (reference sequence). The CDR3 DNA is TGTGCCAGCAGTTTATCACCAGGGACGAACTATGGCTACACCTTC. It codes for CASSLSPGTNYGYTF.